The TCR beta chain under discussion was sequenced for a study of molecular identifiers for immune sequencing clone quantification. The V gene end was trimmed by 2 bases and the J gene end by 5 bases; junction bases not matched to a gene: 9. The CDR3 length is 16 residues. The germline CDR1 and CDR2 sequences are SGHVS and FNYEAQ. TCRdb reanalysed the PCR reads using MiXCR and keeps one entry per CDR3 protein. The sample lists about 640,000 distinct CDR3 sequences, just under 20% occurring once. Sequenced material: naive CD8+ T cells from blood, with Jurkat cell RNA spiked in. The subset denotes: FACS-sorted CD8+CD4-CCR7+CD45RA+ naive T cells. This sequence joins TRBV7-6 and TRBJ2-5; 9 nucleotides align to TRBD2. The TCR originated in a human donor in good health. Some libraries in this study had Jurkat cell RNA spiked in. The CDR3 spells CASSLFLAGLGETQYF. CDR3 bases: TGTGCCAGCAGCTTATTTCTAGCGGGATTGGGGGAGACCCAGTACTTC.